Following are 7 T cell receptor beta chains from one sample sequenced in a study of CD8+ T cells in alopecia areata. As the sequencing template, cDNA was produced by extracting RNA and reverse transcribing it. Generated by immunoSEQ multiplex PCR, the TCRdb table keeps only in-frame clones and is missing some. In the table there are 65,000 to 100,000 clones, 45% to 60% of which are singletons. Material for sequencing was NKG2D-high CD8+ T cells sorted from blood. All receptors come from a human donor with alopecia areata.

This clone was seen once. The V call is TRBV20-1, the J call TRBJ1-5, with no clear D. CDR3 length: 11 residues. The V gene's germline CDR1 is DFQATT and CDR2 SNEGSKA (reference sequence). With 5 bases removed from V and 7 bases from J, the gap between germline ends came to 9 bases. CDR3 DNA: TGCAGTGCTTGGGGAGGGCAGCCCCAGCATTTT. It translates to CSAWGGQPQHF.

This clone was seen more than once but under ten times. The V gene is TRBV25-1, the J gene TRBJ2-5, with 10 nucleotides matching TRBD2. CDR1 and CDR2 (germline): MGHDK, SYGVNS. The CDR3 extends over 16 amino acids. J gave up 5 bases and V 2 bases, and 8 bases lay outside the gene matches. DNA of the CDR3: TGTGCCAGCAGTGAAGGGAGCGGGGGGGTTGCGGAGACCCAGTACTTC. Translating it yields CASSEGSGGVAETQYF.

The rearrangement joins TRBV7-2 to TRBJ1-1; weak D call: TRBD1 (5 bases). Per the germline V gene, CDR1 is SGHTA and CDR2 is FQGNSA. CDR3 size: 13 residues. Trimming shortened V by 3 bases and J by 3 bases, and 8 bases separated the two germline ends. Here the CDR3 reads CASSFGGDTEAFF. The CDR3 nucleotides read TGTGCCAGCAGCTTCGGGGGGGACACTGAAGCTTTCTTT.

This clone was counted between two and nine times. In DNA, the CDR3 is TGTGCCAGCAGCCAAGCGGTGTCCACCGGGGAGCTGTTTTTT. Translated: CASSQAVSTGELFF. The V call is TRBV14, the J call TRBJ2-2; no definite D call. Trimming removed 1 base at V and 4 bases at J, with 7 bases between. CDR3 length: 14 residues. Germline CDR1 is SGHDN and CDR2 is FVKESK.

As DNA, the CDR3 is TGTGCCAGCAGCCACGGGACACCTTATGGCTACACCTTC. Amino acid sequence: CASSHGTPYGYTF. This chain joins TRBV4-2 and TRBJ1-2, with D maybe TRBD1 (6 bases). Trimming took 3 bases from V and 5 from J, leaving 10 bases between them. Germline values: CDR1 LGHNA, CDR2 YNFKEQ. The CDR3 contains 13 residues.

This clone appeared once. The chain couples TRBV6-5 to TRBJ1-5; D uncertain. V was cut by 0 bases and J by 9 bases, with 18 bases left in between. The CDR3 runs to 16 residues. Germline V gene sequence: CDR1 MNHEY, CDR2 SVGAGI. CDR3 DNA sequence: TGTGCCAGCAGTTACTCCCCCAGTGGGATCGATCGGCCCCAGCATTTT. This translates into CASSYSPSGIDRPQHF.

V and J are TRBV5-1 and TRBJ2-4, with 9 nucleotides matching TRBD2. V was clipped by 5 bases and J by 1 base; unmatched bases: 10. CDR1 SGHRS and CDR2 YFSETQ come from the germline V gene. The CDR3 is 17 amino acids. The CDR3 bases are TGCGCCAGCAGGGCGGAGGCTAGCGGGACGGCCAAAAACATTCAGTACTTC. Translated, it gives CASRAEASGTAKNIQYF.